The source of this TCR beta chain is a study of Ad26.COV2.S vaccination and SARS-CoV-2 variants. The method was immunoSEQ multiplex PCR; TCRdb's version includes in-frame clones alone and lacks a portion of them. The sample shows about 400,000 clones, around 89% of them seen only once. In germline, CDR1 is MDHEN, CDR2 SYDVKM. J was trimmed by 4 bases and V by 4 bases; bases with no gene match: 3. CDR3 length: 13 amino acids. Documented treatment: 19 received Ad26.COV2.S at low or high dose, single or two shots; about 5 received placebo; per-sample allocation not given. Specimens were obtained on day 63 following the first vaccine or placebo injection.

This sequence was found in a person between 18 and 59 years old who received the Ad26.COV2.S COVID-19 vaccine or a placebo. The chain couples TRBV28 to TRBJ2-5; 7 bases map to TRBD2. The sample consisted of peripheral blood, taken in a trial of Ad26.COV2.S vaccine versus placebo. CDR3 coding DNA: TGTGCCAGCAGTTGGGGGGGGGTAGAGACCCAGTACTTC. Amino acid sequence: CASSWGGVETQYF.